The table lists the clone carrying this TCR beta chain with a few counts. The antigen is not known. The sample is drawn from a study of blood T cells in healthy people across ages. Study results and limitations: Using unsorted PBMCs precluded a conclusive naive versus antigen-experienced comparison. Per million T cells, TCR beta diversity dropped roughly linearly as age increased.

Each sample provided at least 5 micrograms of extracted total RNA. Through a sample-barcoded 5' primer and a J-beta primer mix, a second PCR was run for about 6 to 11 cycles. A template-switch adaptor that had 12 random nucleotides put a tag on each cDNA molecule. One entry per CDR3 protein, called by TCRdb with MiXCR from the 5' RACE reads. The sample lists more than 550,000 distinct CDR3 sequences, roughly 20% occurring once. This clonotype was sampled from a man between 65 and 85 years old in good health. The sequencing sample was made of blood.

The chain's CDR3 is CASSYVGVTEAFF. CDR3 DNA sequence: TGTGCCAGCAGTTACGTGGGGGTCACTGAAGCTTTCTTT. The genes are TRBV6-2 or TRBV6-3 and TRBJ1-1, with D tentatively TRBD1 (5 bases). With 2 bases removed from V and 4 bases from J, the gap between germline ends came to 8 bases. Germline V gene data show CDR1 as MNHEY and CDR2 as SVGEGT. The CDR3 sequence is 13 residues long.